The 10 T cell receptor beta chains given below trace back to one sample, sequenced in a study of blood T cells in healthy people across ages. A second 7 to 11 cycle PCR used barcoded and J-beta primers. TCRdb ran MiXCR on the 5' RACE reads and lists one entry per CDR3 protein. This sample has about 800,000 distinct CDR3 sequences, with roughly 25% found just once. These same records also appear under a second study, on T cells of mothers and their children.

The sequencing sample was made of blood. These receptors came from a boy aged 5-17 years in good health.

This clonotype was counted many times. The rearrangement joins TRBV10-3 to TRBJ2-7; D is ambiguous. Germline V gene data show CDR1 as ENHRY and CDR2 as SYGVKD. V was trimmed by 0 bases and J by 1 base, leaving 13 bases between them. CDR3 length: 16 amino acids. CDR3 sequence (DNA): TGTGCCATCAGTGAGTCCGACCGAAGTGGGTCCTACGAGCAGTACTTC. Translating it yields CAISESDRSGSYEQYF.

This chain links TRBV6-1 with TRBJ2-3; TRBD2 aligns across 9 bases. Germline V gene lookup returns CDR1 MNHNS and CDR2 SASEGT. CDR3 size: 17 residues. The V segment lost 3 bases and the J segment 0 bases; nucleotides outside the gene matches: 7. In nucleotides, the CDR3 is TGTGCCAGCAGTGACCCAAGTAGCGGGGGTAGCACAGATACGCAGTATTTT. Residues: CASSDPSSGGSTDTQYF.

This clonotype was picked up a small number of times. The V gene is TRBV28, the J gene TRBJ2-7; no clear D gene. Germline CDR1 and CDR2: MDHEN and SYDVKM. The CDR3 contains 14 residues. V lost 2 bases to trimming and J lost 0 bases, with 8 bases between them. The CDR3 spells CASSLVAFSYEQYF. The CDR3 DNA is TGTGCCAGCAGTTTAGTTGCCTTCTCCTACGAGCAGTACTTC.

The chain employs TRBV29-1 and TRBJ1-1; weak D call: TRBD1 (5 bases). With 3 bases removed from V and 0 bases from J, the gap between germline ends came to 11 bases. The germline V gene encodes CDR1 SQVTM and CDR2 ANQGSEA. This CDR3 comprises 14 residues. CDR3 in DNA: TGCAGCGTTGAGGAGGGGCGGGTGAACACTGAAGCTTTCTTT. This sequence encodes CSVEEGRVNTEAFF.

There are a few counts of this clonotype. V gene TRBV28 combines with J gene TRBJ2-5; D perhaps matches TRBD2 (6 bases). CDR3 length: 14 residues. With 5 bases removed from V and 5 bases from J, the gap between germline ends came to 15 bases. Germline CDR1 and CDR2: MDHEN and SYDVKM. In DNA form, the CDR3 reads TGTGCCAGCAGTCCCTTCCGGGAGATGGAGACCCAGTACTTC. It encodes CASSPFREMETQYF.

The rearrangement uses TRBV4-1 and TRBJ2-3, with 8 bases matching TRBD2. Looked up from germline, CDR1 is MGHRA and CDR2 is YSYEKL. The junction had 3 bases not matched to a gene; V was cut back by 8 bases and J by 2 bases. There are 13 residues in the CDR3. The CDR3 nucleotides read TGCGCCAGCCGGGAGGGCGCCACAGATACGCAGTATTTT. It codes for CASREGATDTQYF.

In the case of this clonotype: An end of the junction differs from the germline gene, which may be a read error. J is TRBJ2-4 and V is TRBV20-1; 10 bases are a match to TRBD2. The CDR3 runs to 14 residues. Germline V gene lookup returns CDR1 DFQATT and CDR2 SNEGSKA (reference sequence). In DNA, the CDR3 is TGCAGTGCAATAAGCGGGAGGGCCAAAAACATTCAGTGCTTC. Amino acid sequence: CSAISGRAKNIQCF.

This clonotype was seen once. The rearrangement links TRBV7-2 to TRBJ2-1; weak D call: TRBD2 (6 bases). V was trimmed by 3 bases and J by 6 bases, leaving 15 bases between them. The germline CDR1 and CDR2 sequences are SGHTA and FQGNSA. The CDR3 length is 15 residues. The DNA of the CDR3 is TGTGCCAGCAGCTTTGTGTTCGGGGGAAGCAATGAGCAGTTCTTC. Its protein is CASSFVFGGSNEQFF.

This clonotype showed up just a few times. This chain connects TRBV10-3 to TRBJ2-5, with 8 bases fitting TRBD1. Per the germline V gene, CDR1 is ENHRY and CDR2 is SYGVKD. V shed 10 bases and J 1 base; nucleotides not matched to a gene: 5. This CDR3 is built from 13 residues. Here the CDR3 DNA reads TGTGCCAGCGGACAGGGCAGCCAAGAGACCCAGTACTTC. This sequence encodes CASGQGSQETQYF.

The gene calls are TRBV2 and TRBJ2-1; no reliable D call. The CDR3 consists of 12 residues. Trimming left V 7 bases short and J 12 bases short, with 16 bases between. Germline V gene lookup returns CDR1 SNHLY and CDR2 FYNNEI. CDR3 in amino acids: CASIKENGPQFF. The CDR3 DNA follows: TGTGCCAGCATCAAGGAGAATGGGCCGCAGTTCTTC.